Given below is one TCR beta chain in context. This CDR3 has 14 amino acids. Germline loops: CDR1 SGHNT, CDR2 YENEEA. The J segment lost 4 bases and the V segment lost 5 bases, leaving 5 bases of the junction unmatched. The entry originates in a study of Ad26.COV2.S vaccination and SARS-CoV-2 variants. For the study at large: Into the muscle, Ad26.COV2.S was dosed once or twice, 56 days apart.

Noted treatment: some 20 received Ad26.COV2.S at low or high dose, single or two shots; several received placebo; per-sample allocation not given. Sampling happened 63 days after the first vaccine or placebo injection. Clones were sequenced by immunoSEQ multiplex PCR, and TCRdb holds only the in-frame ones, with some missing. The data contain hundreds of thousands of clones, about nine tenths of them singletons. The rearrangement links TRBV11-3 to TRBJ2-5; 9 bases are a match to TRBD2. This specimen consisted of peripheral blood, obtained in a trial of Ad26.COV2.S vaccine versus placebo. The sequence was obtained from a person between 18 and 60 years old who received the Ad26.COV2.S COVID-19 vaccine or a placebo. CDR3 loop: CASSRSGRGETQYF. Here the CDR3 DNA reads TGTGCCAGCAGCCGTAGCGGGAGAGGAGAGACCCAGTACTTC.